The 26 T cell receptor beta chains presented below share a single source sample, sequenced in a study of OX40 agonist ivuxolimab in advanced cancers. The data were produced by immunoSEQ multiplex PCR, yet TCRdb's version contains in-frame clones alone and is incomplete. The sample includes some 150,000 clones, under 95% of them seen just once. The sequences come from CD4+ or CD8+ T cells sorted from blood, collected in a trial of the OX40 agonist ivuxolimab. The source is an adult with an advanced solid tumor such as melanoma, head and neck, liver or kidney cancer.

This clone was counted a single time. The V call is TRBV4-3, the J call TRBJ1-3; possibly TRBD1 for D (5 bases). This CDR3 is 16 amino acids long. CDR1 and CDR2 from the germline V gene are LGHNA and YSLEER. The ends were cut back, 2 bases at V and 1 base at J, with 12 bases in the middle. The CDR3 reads CASSQLGLSSGNTIYF. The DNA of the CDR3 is TGCGCCAGCAGCCAACTGGGACTGAGTTCTGGAAACACCATATATTTT.

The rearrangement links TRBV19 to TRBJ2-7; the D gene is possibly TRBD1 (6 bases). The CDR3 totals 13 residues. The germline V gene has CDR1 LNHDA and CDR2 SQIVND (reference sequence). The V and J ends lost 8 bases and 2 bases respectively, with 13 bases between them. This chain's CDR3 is CASGRDTTYEQYF. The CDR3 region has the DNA TGTGCCAGTGGCCGGGACACGACCTACGAGCAGTACTTC. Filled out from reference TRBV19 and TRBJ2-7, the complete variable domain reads DGGITQSPKYLFRKEGQNVTLSCEQNLNHDAMYWYRQDPGQGLRLIYYSQIVNDFQKGDIAEGYSVSREKKESFPLTVTSAQKNPTAFYLCASGRDTTYEQYFGPGTRLTVT.

In DNA form, the CDR3 reads TGCGCCAGCAGCCTGACACGGACAGCCCATGGCTACACCTTC. This encodes CASSLTRTAHGYTF. The V and J genes are TRBV4-3 and TRBJ1-2, with D maybe TRBD1 (6 bases). The CDR3 extends over 14 amino acids. The V and J ends lost 4 bases and 6 bases respectively, with 15 bases between them. Germline V lookup: CDR1 LGHNA, CDR2 YSLEER.

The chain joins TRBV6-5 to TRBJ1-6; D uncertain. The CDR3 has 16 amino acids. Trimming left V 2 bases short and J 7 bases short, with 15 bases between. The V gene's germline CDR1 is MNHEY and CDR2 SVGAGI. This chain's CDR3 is CASSYESARRNSPLHF. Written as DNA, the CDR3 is TGTGCCAGCAGTTACGAATCAGCCCGGAGGAATTCACCCCTCCACTTT.

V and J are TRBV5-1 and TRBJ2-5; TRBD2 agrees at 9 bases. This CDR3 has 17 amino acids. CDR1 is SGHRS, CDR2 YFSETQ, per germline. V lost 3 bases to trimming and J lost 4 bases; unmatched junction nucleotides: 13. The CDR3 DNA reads TGCGCCAGCAGCTCTTCCTTAGCGGGGGTAAGGGGAGAGACCCAGTACTTC. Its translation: CASSSSLAGVRGETQYF.

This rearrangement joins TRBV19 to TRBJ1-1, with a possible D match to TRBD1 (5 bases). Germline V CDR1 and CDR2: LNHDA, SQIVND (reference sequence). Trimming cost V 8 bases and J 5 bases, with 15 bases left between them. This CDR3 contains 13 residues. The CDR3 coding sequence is TGTGCCAGTCGGCAGGGACCTGAGACTGAAGCTTTCTTT. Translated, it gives CASRQGPETEAFF.

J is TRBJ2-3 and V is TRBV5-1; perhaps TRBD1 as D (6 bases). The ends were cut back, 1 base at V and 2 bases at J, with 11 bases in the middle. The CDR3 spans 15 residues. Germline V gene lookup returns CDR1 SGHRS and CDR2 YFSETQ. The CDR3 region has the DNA TGCGCCAGCAGCTTGCAGGACAGCTACACAGATACGCAGTATTTT. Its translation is CASSLQDSYTDTQYF.

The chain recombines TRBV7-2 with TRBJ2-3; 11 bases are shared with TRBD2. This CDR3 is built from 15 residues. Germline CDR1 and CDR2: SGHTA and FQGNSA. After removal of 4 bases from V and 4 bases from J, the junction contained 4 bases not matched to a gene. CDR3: CASSSLAGGSDTQYF. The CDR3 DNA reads TGTGCCAGCAGCTCCTTAGCGGGGGGGTCAGATACGCAGTATTTT.

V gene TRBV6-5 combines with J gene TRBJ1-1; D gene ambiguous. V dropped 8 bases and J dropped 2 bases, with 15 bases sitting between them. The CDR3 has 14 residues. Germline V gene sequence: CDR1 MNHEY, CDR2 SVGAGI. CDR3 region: CASLVGRYNTEAFF. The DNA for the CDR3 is TGTGCCAGCTTGGTGGGTAGATACAACACTGAAGCTTTCTTT.

For the CDR3, the DNA is TGTGCCAGCAGTTTTCAGGCTGGGAACACTGAAGCTTTCTTT. Translation: CASSFQAGNTEAFF. This chain uses TRBV27 with TRBJ1-1; D remains ambiguous. Germline V gene lookup returns CDR1 MNHEY and CDR2 SMNVEV (reference sequence). This CDR3 has 14 amino acids. The V and J ends lost 3 bases and 1 base respectively, with 9 bases between them.

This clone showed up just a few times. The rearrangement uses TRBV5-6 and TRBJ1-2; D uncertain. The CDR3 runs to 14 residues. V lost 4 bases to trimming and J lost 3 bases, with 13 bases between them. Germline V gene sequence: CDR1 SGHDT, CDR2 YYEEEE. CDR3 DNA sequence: TGTGCCAGCAGCGCTCCGGCTTGGGACTATGGCTACACCTTC. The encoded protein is CASSAPAWDYGYTF.

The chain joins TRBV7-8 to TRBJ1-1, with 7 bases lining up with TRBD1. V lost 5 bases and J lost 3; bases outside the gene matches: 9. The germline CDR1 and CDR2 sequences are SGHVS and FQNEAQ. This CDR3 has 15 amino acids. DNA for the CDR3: TGTGCCAGCAGCATGCAGGGGGGCACGGACACTGAAGCTTTCTTT. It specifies CASSMQGGTDTEAFF.

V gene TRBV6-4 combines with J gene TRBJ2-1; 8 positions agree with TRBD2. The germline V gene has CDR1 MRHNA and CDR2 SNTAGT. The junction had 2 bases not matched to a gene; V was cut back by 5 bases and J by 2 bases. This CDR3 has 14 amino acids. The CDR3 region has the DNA TGTGCCAGCAGTCGGGGGGGGGCCTACAATGAGCAGTTCTTC. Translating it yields CASSRGGAYNEQFF.

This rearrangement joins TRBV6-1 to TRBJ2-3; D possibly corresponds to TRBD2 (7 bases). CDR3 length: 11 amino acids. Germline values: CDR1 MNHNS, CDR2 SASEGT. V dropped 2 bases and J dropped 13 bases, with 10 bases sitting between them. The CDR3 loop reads CASSEQGGEYF. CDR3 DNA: TGTGCCAGCAGTGAACAAGGGGGGGAGTATTTT.

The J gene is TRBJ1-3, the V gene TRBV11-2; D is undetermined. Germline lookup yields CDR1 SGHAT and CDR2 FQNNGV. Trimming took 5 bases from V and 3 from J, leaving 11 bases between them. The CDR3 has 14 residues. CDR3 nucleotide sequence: TGTGCCAGCAGCCCGGACCGGGTTGGAAACACCATATATTTT. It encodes CASSPDRVGNTIYF.

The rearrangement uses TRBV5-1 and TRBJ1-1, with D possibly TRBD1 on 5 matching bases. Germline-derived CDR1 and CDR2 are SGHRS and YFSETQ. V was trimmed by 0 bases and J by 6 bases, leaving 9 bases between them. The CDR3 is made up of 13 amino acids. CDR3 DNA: TGCGCCAGCAGCTTGGCCTGGGACGCTGAAGCTTTCTTT. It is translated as CASSLAWDAEAFF. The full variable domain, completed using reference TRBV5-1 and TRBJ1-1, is KAGVTQTPRYLIKTRGQQVTLSCSPISGHRSVSWYQQTPGQGLQFLFEYFSETQRNKGNFPGRFSGRQFSNSRSEMNVSTLELGDSALYLCASSLAWDAEAFFGQGTRLTVV.

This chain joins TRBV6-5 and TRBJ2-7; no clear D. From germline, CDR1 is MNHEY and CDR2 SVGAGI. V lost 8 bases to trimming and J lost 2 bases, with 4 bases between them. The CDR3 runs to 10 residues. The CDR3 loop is CASGPYEQYF. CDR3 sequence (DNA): TGTGCCAGCGGGCCCTACGAGCAGTACTTC.

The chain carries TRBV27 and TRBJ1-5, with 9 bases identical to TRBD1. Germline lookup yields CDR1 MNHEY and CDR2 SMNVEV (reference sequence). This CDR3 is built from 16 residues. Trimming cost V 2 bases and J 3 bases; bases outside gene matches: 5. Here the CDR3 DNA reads TGTGCCAGCAGTTTAGGACAGGGGAGTAACAATCAGCCCCAGCATTTT. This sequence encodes CASSLGQGSNNQPQHF.

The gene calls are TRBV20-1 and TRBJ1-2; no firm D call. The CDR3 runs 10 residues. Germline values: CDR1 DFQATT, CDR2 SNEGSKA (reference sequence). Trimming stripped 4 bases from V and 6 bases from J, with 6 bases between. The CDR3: CSATSDGYTF. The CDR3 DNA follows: TGCAGTGCTACGTCGGATGGCTACACCTTC.

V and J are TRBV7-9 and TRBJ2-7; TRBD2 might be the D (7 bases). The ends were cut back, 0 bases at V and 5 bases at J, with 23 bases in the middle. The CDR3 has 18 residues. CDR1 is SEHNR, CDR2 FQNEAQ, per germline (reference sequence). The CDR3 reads CASSLALGRGWLADEQYF. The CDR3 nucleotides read TGTGCCAGCAGCTTAGCCCTTGGGAGGGGGTGGCTAGCGGACGAGCAGTACTTC.

The chain's CDR3 is CASSIDDLVGNTGELFF. The CDR3, as DNA: TGTGCCAGTAGTATAGATGACCTAGTAGGAAACACCGGGGAGCTGTTTTTT. The chain carries TRBV19 and TRBJ2-2; D remains ambiguous. The CDR3 is 17 residues long. CDR1 and CDR2 (germline): LNHDA, SQIVND (reference sequence). The V end was cut by 0 bases, the J end by 2 bases, with 13 bases between.

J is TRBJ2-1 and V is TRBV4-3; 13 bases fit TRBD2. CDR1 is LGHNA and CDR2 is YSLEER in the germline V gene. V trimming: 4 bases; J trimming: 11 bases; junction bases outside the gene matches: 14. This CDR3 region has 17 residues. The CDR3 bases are TGCGCCAGCAGCCCAGGGAGGGGACTAGCGGGGATAGACAAGCAGTTCTTC. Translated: CASSPGRGLAGIDKQFF.

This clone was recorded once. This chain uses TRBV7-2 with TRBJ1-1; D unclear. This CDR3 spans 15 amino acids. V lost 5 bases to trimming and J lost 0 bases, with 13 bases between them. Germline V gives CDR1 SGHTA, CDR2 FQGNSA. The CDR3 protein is CASSQADGLNTEAFF. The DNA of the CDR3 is TGTGCCAGCAGCCAAGCCGACGGCCTGAACACTGAAGCTTTCTTT.

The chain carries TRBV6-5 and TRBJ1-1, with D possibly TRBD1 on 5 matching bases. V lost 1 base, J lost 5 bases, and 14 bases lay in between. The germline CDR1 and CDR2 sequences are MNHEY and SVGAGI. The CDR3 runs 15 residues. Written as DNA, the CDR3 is TGTGCCAGCAGTTACTGGACGGGGCTGGGGACTGAAGCTTTCTTT. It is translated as CASSYWTGLGTEAFF.

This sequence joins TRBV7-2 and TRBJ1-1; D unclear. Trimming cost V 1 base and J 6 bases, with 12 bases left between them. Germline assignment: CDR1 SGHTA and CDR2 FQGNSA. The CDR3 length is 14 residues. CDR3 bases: TGTGCCAGCAGCTTAGGCCAACTATACGCTGAAGCTTTCTTT. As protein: CASSLGQLYAEAFF.

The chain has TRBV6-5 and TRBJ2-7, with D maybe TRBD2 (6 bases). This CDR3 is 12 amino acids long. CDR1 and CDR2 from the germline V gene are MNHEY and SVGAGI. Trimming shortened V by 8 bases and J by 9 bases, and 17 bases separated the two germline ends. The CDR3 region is CASWGEVSGQYF. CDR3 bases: TGTGCCAGCTGGGGGGAGGTCAGCGGGCAGTACTTC.